Listed below are T cell receptor beta chains from one sample, sequenced in a study of neurological immune-mediated disorders. In TCRdb, the 5' RACE reads were re-called with MiXCR into one record per CDR3 protein. The data show about 37,000 distinct CDR3 sequences, approximately 10% seen once. Sequencing input: CD4+ T cells from blood. Receptor source: a woman in her 30s with HTLV-1-associated myelopathy (HAM/TSP). The CDR3 runs from the conserved cysteine through the conserved F or W. A D gene is named only where the DNA matches it firmly. Size values are once, few and many counts, or a class for expanded clones, and some rows have none.

CASRGTVNTEAFF TGCGCCAGCAGGGGGACGGTGAACACTGAAGCTTTCTTT NA TRBJ1-1 NA TRBV4-1
CASSEALGDYYGYTF TGTGCCAGCAGTGAAGCGCTTGGGGACTACTATGGCTACACCTTC NA TRBJ1-2 many TRBV2
CASSHTTRVNTGELFF TGTGCCAGCAGCCACACTACGAGAGTAAACACCGGGGAGCTGTTTTTT NA TRBJ2-2 NA TRBV3-1
CASSFTGQGNEQYF TGCGCCAGCAGCTTCACCGGACAGGGGAACGAGCAGTACTTC TRBD1 TRBJ2-7 many TRBV5-1
CASSKDRVGSPLHF TGTGCCAGCAGTAAGGACAGGGTCGGTTCACCCCTCCACTTT TRBD1 TRBJ1-6 many TRBV5-8
CSAIIGGGNTEAFF TGCAGTGCTATAATCGGAGGGGGTAACACTGAAGCTTTCTTT NA TRBJ1-1 NA TRBV20-1
CASSSEGLYEQYF TGTGCCAGCAGTTCTGAGGGTCTATACGAGCAGTACTTC NA TRBJ2-7 many TRBV6-5
CASSLDVANYGYTF TGCGCCAGCAGCTTGGATGTGGCTAACTATGGCTACACCTTC NA TRBJ1-2 many TRBV5-1
CASIRGGNEQFF TGTGCCAGCATCAGAGGAGGCAATGAGCAGTTCTTC NA TRBJ2-1 many TRBV7-9
CASSQGGAGNQPQHF TGTGCCAGCAGCCAAGGAGGCGCCGGCAATCAGCCCCAGCATTTT NA TRBJ1-5 many TRBV3-1